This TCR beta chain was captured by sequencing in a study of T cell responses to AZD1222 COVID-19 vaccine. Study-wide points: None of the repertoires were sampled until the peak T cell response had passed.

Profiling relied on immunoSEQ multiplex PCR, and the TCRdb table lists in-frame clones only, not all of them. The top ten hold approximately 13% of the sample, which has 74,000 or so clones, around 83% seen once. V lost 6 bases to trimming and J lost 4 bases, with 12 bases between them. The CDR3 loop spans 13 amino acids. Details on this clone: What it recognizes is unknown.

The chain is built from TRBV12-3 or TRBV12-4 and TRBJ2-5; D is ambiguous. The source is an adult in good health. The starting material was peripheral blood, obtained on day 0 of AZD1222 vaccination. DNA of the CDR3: TGTGCCAGCAGCCTGGGCCCGGCAGAGACCCAGTACTTC. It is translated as CASSLGPAETQYF.